This T cell receptor beta chain came from a study of shared clonotypes between healthy human individuals. The ends lost 3 bases at V and 6 bases at J; junction bases unmatched: 9. CDR1 and CDR2 from the germline V gene are SGHDT and YYEEEE. The CDR3 totals 14 residues. The protocol was immunoSEQ multiplex PCR, while the TCRdb copy is restricted to in-frame clones and leaves out a portion. Of about 590,000 clones in the sample, nearly 97% are singletons; the top ten hold around 0.11%. CD45RO-negative CD8 cells positively selected for CCR7 made up the naive population, which excluded terminally differentiated effector memory CD45RA+ cells. Every contributor of samples was a Caucasian grown-up residing in Nashville, Tennessee.

Sample: naive CD8+ T cells sorted from blood. This TCR was recovered from a woman aged 30 to 39 in good health. V and J are TRBV5-6 and TRBJ2-7, with 7 bases aligning to TRBD1. The DNA for the CDR3 is TGTGCCAGCAGCTCCCGGGACAGCCTCTTCGAGCAGTACTTC. Amino acids: CASSSRDSLFEQYF.